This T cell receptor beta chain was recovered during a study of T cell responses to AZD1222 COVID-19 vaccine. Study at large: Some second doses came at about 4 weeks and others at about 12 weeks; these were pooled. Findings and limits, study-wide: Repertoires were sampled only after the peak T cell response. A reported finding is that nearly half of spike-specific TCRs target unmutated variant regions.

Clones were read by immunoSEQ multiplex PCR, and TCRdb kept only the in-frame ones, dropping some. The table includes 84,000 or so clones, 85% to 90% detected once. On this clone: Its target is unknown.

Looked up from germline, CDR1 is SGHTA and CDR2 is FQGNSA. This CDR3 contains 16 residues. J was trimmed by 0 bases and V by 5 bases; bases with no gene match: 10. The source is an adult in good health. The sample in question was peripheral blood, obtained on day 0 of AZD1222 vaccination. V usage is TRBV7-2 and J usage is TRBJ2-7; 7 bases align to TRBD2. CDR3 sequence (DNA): TGTGCCAGCAGCCAGATGGTGGGAGGGCTCTCCTACGAGCAGTACTTC. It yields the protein CASSQMVGGLSYEQYF.